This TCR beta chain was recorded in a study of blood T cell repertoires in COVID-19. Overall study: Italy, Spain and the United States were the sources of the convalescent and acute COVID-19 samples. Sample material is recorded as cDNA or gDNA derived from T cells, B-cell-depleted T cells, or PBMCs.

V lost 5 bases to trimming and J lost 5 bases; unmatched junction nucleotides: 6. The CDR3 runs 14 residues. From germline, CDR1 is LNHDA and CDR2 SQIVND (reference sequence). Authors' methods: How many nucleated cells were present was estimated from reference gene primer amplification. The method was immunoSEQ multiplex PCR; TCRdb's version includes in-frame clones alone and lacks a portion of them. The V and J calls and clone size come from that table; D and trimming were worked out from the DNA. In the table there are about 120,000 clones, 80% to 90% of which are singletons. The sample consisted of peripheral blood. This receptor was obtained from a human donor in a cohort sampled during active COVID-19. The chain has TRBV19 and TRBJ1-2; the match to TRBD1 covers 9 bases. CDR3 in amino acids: CASSPTGGGYGYTF. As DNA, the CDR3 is TGTGCCAGTAGTCCCACAGGGGGCGGGTATGGCTACACCTTC.